Following are 23 T cell receptor beta chains from one sample sequenced in a study of CD8 T cells in ankylosing spondylitis. One entry per CDR3 protein, called by TCRdb with MiXCR from the 5' RACE reads. The sample lists 200,000 or so distinct CDR3 sequences, roughly 13% occurring once. Sequencing used blood, either unsorted or a sorted T cell fraction (not recorded which). Receptors originate from a female donor with ankylosing spondylitis or in good health (not recorded which).

This clonotype was found a few times. This may be a read error, as it is one base from a much larger clone. The rearrangement joins TRBV28 to TRBJ2-3, with 8 bases lining up with TRBD1. The CDR3 covers 16 residues. The V gene's germline CDR1 is MDHEN and CDR2 SYDVKM. Unmatched junction bases numbered 10, after V lost 4 bases and J lost 4 bases. The CDR3 sequence is CASSSSVRGRSDTQYF. The CDR3 region has the DNA TGTGCCAGCAGTTCGAGCGTCAGGGGGCGGTCAGATACGCAGTATTTT.

This clonotype came up many times. This chain links TRBV11-2 with TRBJ2-1; TRBD2 agrees at 10 bases. The CDR3 runs 15 residues. Trimming at V came to 5 bases and at J to 5 bases, leaving 6 bases not matched to a gene. From germline, CDR1 is SGHAT and CDR2 FQNNGV. CDR3 residues: CASSASGSLNNEQFF. The DNA for the CDR3 is TGTGCCAGCAGCGCTAGCGGGAGCCTAAACAATGAGCAGTTCTTC.

V and J are TRBV7-2 and TRBJ1-1; possibly TRBD1 for D (5 bases). The CDR3 loop spans 12 amino acids. The V end lost 3 bases, the J end lost 6 bases, and 8 bases lay between the germline ends. Germline-derived CDR1 and CDR2 are SGHTA and FQGNSA. The CDR3 coding sequence is TGTGCCAGCAGCTTCTCGGGGGCTGAAGCTTTCTTT. Its protein product is CASSFSGAEAFF.

This clonotype occurred many times. The chain recombines TRBV24-1 with TRBJ2-1, with 11 bases lining up with TRBD2. J was trimmed by 5 bases and V by 4 bases; bases with no gene match: 9. Per germline, CDR1 KGHDR and CDR2 SFDVKD. The CDR3 totals 17 residues. In DNA, the CDR3 is TGTGCCACCAGTGACCGTACTAGCGGGAGTTCCCACAATGAGCAGTTCTTC. This codes for CATSDRTSGSSHNEQFF.

This clonotype appeared many times. V usage is TRBV21-1 and J usage is TRBJ2-7; TRBD1 was called by the table and not checked on the DNA. TRBV21-1 is flagged as a pseudogene. This CDR3 spans 13 amino acids. DNA of the CDR3: TGTGCCAGCATCAGGGGGCGCGTCTACGAGCAGTACTTC. As protein: CASIRGRVYEQYF.

As regards this clonotype: This may stem from a read error, because a much larger clone lies one nucleotide away. This chain connects TRBV5-4 to TRBJ1-1; D unclear. Germline CDR1 reads SGHNT; CDR2 reads YYREEE (reference sequence). This CDR3 is built from 14 residues. Trimming cost V 4 bases and J 3 bases, with 13 bases left between them. CDR3 in DNA: TGTGCCAGCAGCCTAGGCAGTGTATACACTGAAGCTTTCTTT. Amino acids: CASSLGSVYTEAFF.

This clonotype occurred a few times. This chain connects TRBV20-1 to TRBJ2-4; the match to TRBD1 covers 7 bases. CDR3 length: 13 residues. Germline lookup yields CDR1 DFQATT and CDR2 SNEGSKA (reference sequence). V lost 6 bases and J lost 9; bases outside the gene matches: 11. CDR3 sequence: CSASQGIVSIQYF. The CDR3 bases are TGCAGTGCGTCACAGGGGATTGTGAGCATTCAGTACTTC.

In its sample, this clonotype was seen many times. The genes are TRBV29-1 and TRBJ1-1, with TRBD1 matching over 7 bases. The CDR3 length is 12 residues. V shed 7 bases and J 4 bases; nucleotides not matched to a gene: 6. Germline V gene data show CDR1 as SQVTM and CDR2 as ANQGSEA. CDR3 nucleotide sequence: TGCAGCGCGTGGACAGGAGGCACTGAAGCTTTCTTT. Its translation is CSAWTGGTEAFF.

This clonotype was recorded many times. The chain has TRBV9 and TRBJ2-3; D not certain. The germline V gene encodes CDR1 SGDLS and CDR2 YYNGEE. Trimming removed 0 bases at V and 4 bases at J, with 9 bases between. This CDR3 region has 14 residues. The CDR3 is CASSVEQYPDTQYF. DNA for the CDR3: TGTGCCAGCAGCGTAGAGCAGTATCCAGATACGCAGTATTTT.

V is TRBV5-1 and J is TRBJ2-3; TRBD1 might be the D (6 bases). The germline gives CDR1 SGHRS, CDR2 YFSETQ. The CDR3 runs 14 residues. V was clipped by 7 bases and J by 1 base, with 13 bases between them. CDR3 amino acids: CASARWGRTDTQYF. Here the CDR3 DNA reads TGCGCCAGCGCCCGGTGGGGGCGCACAGATACGCAGTATTTT.

This clonotype was recorded many times. The V call is TRBV12-3 or TRBV12-4, the J call TRBJ1-1; no reliable D call. Trimming shortened V by 3 bases and J by 5 bases, and 16 bases separated the two germline ends. The CDR3 has 15 residues. The CDR3: CASSLVLVAGTEAFF. CDR3 nucleotides: TGTGCCAGCAGTTTGGTCCTCGTGGCAGGAACTGAAGCTTTCTTT.

At least ten counts were recorded for this clonotype. The chain has TRBV27 and TRBJ1-5; D call uncertain. The CDR3 is 15 amino acids. Trimming removed 6 bases from V and 1 base from J, with 13 bases in between. In germline, CDR1 is MNHEY, CDR2 SMNVEV (reference sequence). DNA for the CDR3: TGTGCCAGCAGCCCCCAGAGCGGCAGCAATCAGCCCCAGCATTTT. It yields the protein CASSPQSGSNQPQHF.

This clonotype has a count of ten or more. This chain uses TRBV20-1 with TRBJ2-1; D possibly corresponds to TRBD2 (6 bases). The CDR3 is 13 residues long. Trimming removed 3 bases at V and 5 bases at J, with 11 bases between. In germline, CDR1 is DFQATT, CDR2 SNEGSKA (reference sequence). CDR3 region: CSARGGGDNEQFF. The CDR3 bases are TGCAGTGCTAGGGGGGGAGGAGACAATGAGCAGTTCTTC.

This clonotype appeared many times. V gene TRBV12-3 or TRBV12-4 combines with J gene TRBJ1-2; no reliable D call. The CDR3 totals 15 residues. The V end lost 7 bases, the J end lost 8 bases, and 23 bases lay between the germline ends. CDR3 coding DNA: TGTGCCAGCACCACCCGGTGGATCGGGGTCGAGGGCTACACCTTC. This gives the protein CASTTRWIGVEGYTF.

The J gene is TRBJ2-1, the V gene TRBV6-2 or TRBV6-3; 13 bases fit TRBD2. Germline loops: CDR1 MNHEY, CDR2 SVGEGT. The CDR3 consists of 15 residues. V shed 6 bases, J shed 9 bases, and the junction held 8 bases outside the gene matches. In DNA form, the CDR3 reads TGTGCCAGCAGAGTACTAGCGGGAGGGCCCACTGAGCAGTTCTTC. It yields the protein CASRVLAGGPTEQFF.

This clonotype has at least ten counts. The rearrangement joins TRBV30 to TRBJ1-1; no reliable D call. The ends were cut back, 2 bases at V and 11 bases at J, with 15 bases in the middle. Germline CDR1 and CDR2: GTSNPN and SVGIG (reference sequence). The CDR3 is made up of 12 amino acids. The CDR3: CAWSTRVYSAFF. For the CDR3, the DNA is TGTGCCTGGAGTACGAGGGTCTACTCGGCTTTCTTT.

This clonotype has ten or more counts. The rearrangement links TRBV12-3 or TRBV12-4 to TRBJ1-5, with D hard to call. Trimming shortened V by 0 bases and J by 7 bases, and 10 bases separated the two germline ends. CDR3 size: 14 residues. The CDR3 sequence: CASSLAALVQPQHF. As DNA, the CDR3 is TGTGCCAGCAGTTTAGCGGCCCTAGTGCAGCCCCAGCATTTT.

J is TRBJ2-2 and V is TRBV2; 11 bases match TRBD1. The CDR3 extends over 22 amino acids. Germline V gene lookup returns CDR1 SNHLY and CDR2 FYNNEI. The junction had 23 bases not matched to a gene; V was cut back by 5 bases and J by 3 bases. As DNA, the CDR3 is TGTGCCAGCAGTCAACCTTCCGGGACAGGGGGATTTCTTAAACGGGACACCGGGGAGCTGTTTTTT. Its translation: CASSQPSGTGGFLKRDTGELFF.

This clonotype was observed at least ten times. This sequence joins TRBV5-6 and TRBJ2-7; 7 bases fit TRBD1. With 4 bases clipped from V and 2 bases from J, the junction kept 6 bases outside the gene matches. The CDR3 sequence is 14 residues long. Germline V gene lookup returns CDR1 SGHDT and CDR2 YYEEEE. This chain's CDR3 is CASSRDSLPYEQYF. In DNA form, the CDR3 reads TGTGCCAGCAGCCGGGACAGTCTTCCCTACGAGCAGTACTTC.

The V call is TRBV19, the J call TRBJ2-7, with 10 bases identical to TRBD1. Germline CDR1 reads LNHDA; CDR2 reads SQIVND (reference sequence). Trimming removed 6 bases from V and 4 bases from J; junction bases left unmatched: 9. This CDR3 spans 15 amino acids. The CDR3: CASSPGTGASYEQYF. The CDR3 region has the DNA TGTGCCAGTAGCCCCGGGACAGGGGCATCATACGAGCAGTACTTC.

Ten or more counts support this clonotype. The V gene is TRBV6-4, the J gene TRBJ1-5; 7 bases agree with TRBD1. This CDR3 has 15 residues. The germline CDR1 and CDR2 sequences are MRHNA and SNTAGT. Trimming at V came to 6 bases and at J to 1 base, leaving 6 bases not matched to a gene. CDR3 DNA sequence: TGTGCCAGCAGCGAACGACAGGGAAGCAATCAGCCCCAGCATTTT. This gives the protein CASSERQGSNQPQHF.

In this sample, this clonotype turned up a few times. The chain couples TRBV9 to TRBJ2-3; tentatively, D is TRBD1 or TRBD2 (5 bases each). The CDR3 loop spans 13 amino acids. V gave up 8 bases and J gave up 6 bases, with 16 bases separating them. Looked up from germline, CDR1 is SGDLS and CDR2 is YYNGEE. The CDR3 bases are TGTGCCAGAGGGGAGAGCCCTCCGGATACGCAGTATTTT. It yields the protein CARGESPPDTQYF.

V and J are TRBV6-1 and TRBJ1-3; D uncertain. Trimming left V 6 bases short and J 0 bases short, with 9 bases between. Germline CDR1 reads MNHNS; CDR2 reads SASEGT. The CDR3 has 14 residues. The CDR3, as DNA: TGTGCCAGCAGCCCGAAACACTCTGGAAACACCATATATTTT. Residues: CASSPKHSGNTIYF.